The 9 T cell receptor beta chains presented below share a single source sample, sequenced in a study of shared clonotypes between healthy human individuals (TCRdb year 2020). The receptor library was made with the immunoSEQ multiplex PCR assay. In its TCRdb copy, this immuneACCESS table keeps in-frame sequences only and misses some clones. Where compared with another copy, unresolved V genes explain less than half of these, and the others have no known cause. Within this sample are hundreds of thousands of clones, with about four fifths of them counted one time only. The ten largest clones capture less than 15% of the sample. Sequencing was performed on PBMCs. The receptor source for this set is a woman in her forties in good health. Some clones in this sample may be carry-over from other donors' samples.

The genes are TRBV5-8 and TRBJ1-1; D gene uncertain. This CDR3 is built from 13 residues. The germline V and J ends were trimmed by 6 bases and 3 bases, with 12 bases remaining between them. Germline assignment: CDR1 SGHTS and CDR2 YDEGEE. The CDR3 loop reads CASTPGRYTEAFF. In DNA, the CDR3 is TGTGCCAGCACCCCTGGACGGTACACTGAAGCTTTCTTT. Full variable domain (outside the CDR3, taken from reference TRBV5-8 and TRBJ1-1): EAGVTQSPTHLIKTRGQQATLRCSPISGHTSVYWYQQALGLGLQFLLWYDEGEERNRGNFPPRFSGRQFPNYSSELNVNALELEDSALYLCASTPGRYTEAFFGQGTRLTVV.

V usage is TRBV7-6 and J usage is TRBJ2-1, with unresolved D. The V end was cut by 3 bases, the J end by 10 bases, with 13 bases between. Per germline, CDR1 SGHVS and CDR2 FNYEAQ. The CDR3 is made up of 13 amino acids. The CDR3 bases are TGTGCCAGCAGCTTTTTTCTGTCGGCAGAGCAGTTCTTC. This sequence encodes CASSFFLSAEQFF.

As regards this clone: This likely came from a read error, as a far larger clone is one base away. Other DNA sequences of this sample code for an identical CDR3. The chain has TRBV30 and TRBJ2-3, with a weak D call TRBD2 (5 bases). The CDR3 totals 13 residues. V lost 0 bases to trimming and J lost 3 bases, with 7 bases between them. From germline, CDR1 is GTSNPN and CDR2 SVGIG (reference sequence). The CDR3: CAWSVRETDTQYF. The CDR3 coding sequence is TGTGCCTGGAGTGTACGGGAAACAGATACGCAGTATTTT.

J is TRBJ2-3 and V is TRBV7-9; D may be TRBD2 (6 bases). Germline-derived CDR1 and CDR2 are SEHNR and FQNEAQ (reference sequence). The CDR3 spans 14 residues. Trimming took 5 bases from V and 3 from J, leaving 12 bases between them. The CDR3 protein is CASSKTGGTDTQYF. The CDR3 DNA sequence: TGTGCCAGCAGCAAGACTGGGGGGACAGATACGCAGTATTTT.

The chain couples TRBV25-1 to TRBJ1-5; no clear D gene. The CDR3 contains 14 residues. Germline V gives CDR1 MGHDK, CDR2 SYGVNS. The V gene lost 4 bases and the J gene lost 5 bases, with 12 bases spanning the gap. The CDR3 region has the DNA TGTGCCAGCAGTGCACCAGGATATCATCAGCCCCAGCATTTT. Translating it yields CASSAPGYHQPQHF. Based on the CDR3 plus reference TRBV25-1 and TRBJ1-5, the full variable domain is EADIYQTPRYLVIGTGKKITLECSQTMGHDKMYWYQQDPGMELHLIHYSYGVNSTEKGDLSSESTVSRIRTEHFPLTLESARPSHTSQYLCASSAPGYHQPQHFGDGTRLSIL.

The J gene is TRBJ1-2, the V gene TRBV19; weak D call: TRBD1 (5 bases). The CDR3 totals 13 residues. The V end lost 8 bases, the J end lost 2 bases, and 12 bases lay between the germline ends. CDR1 is LNHDA and CDR2 is SQIVND in the germline V gene (reference sequence). CDR3 sequence reads: CASGAGSNYGYTF. Written as DNA, the CDR3 is TGTGCCAGTGGGGCCGGTTCCAACTATGGCTACACCTTC.

Comment on this clone: The identical CDR3 is also encoded by other nucleotide sequences in the sample. The CDR3 loop is CASSPPGNYGYTF. The CDR3 DNA is TGTGCCAGCTCACCACCGGGAAACTATGGCTACACCTTC. V is TRBV18 and J is TRBJ1-2, with no clear D. V gave up 0 bases and J gave up 2 bases, with 4 bases separating them. The CDR3 runs 13 residues. Germline values: CDR1 KGHSH, CDR2 LQKENI.

The rearrangement links TRBV5-1 to TRBJ1-6, with TRBD1 matching over 8 bases. V lost 0 bases, J lost 6 bases, and 2 bases stayed unmatched. CDR1 SGHRS and CDR2 YFSETQ come from the germline V gene. This CDR3 contains 15 residues. The CDR3 is CASSLVDRVNSPLHF. The CDR3 region has the DNA TGCGCCAGCAGCTTGGTGGACAGGGTTAATTCACCCCTCCACTTT. The whole variable domain, remainder taken from reference TRBV5-1 and TRBJ1-6, is KAGVTQTPRYLIKTRGQQVTLSCSPISGHRSVSWYQQTPGQGLQFLFEYFSETQRNKGNFPGRFSGRQFSNSRSEMNVSTLELGDSALYLCASSLVDRVNSPLHFGNGTRLTVT.

This clone was seen more than once but under ten times. The chain employs TRBV5-1 and TRBJ2-1; TRBD2 agrees at 11 bases. V lost 4 bases and J lost 5; bases outside the gene matches: 5. The CDR3 extends over 15 amino acids. Germline V gives CDR1 SGHRS, CDR2 YFSETQ. Here the CDR3 reads CASSRGTSGDNEQFF. CDR3 sequence (DNA): TGCGCCAGCAGCCGAGGGACTAGCGGTGACAATGAGCAGTTCTTC.